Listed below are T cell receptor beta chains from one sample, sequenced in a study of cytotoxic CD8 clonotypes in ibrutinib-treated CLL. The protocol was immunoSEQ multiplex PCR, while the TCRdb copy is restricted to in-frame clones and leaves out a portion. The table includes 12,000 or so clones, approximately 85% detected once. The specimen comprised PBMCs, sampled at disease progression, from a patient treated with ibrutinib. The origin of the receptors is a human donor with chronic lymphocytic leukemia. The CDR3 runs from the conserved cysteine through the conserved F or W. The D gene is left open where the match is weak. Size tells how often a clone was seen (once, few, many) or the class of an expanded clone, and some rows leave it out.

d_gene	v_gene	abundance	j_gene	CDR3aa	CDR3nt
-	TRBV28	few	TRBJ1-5	CASTVRWGNQPQHF	TGTGCCAGCACCGTAAGGTGGGGCAATCAGCCCCAGCATTTT
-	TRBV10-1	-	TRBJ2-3	CASSESAGADTQYF	TGCGCCAGCAGTGAGTCCGCTGGGGCAGATACGCAGTATTTT
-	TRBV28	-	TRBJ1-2	CASRDRPDYGYTF	TGTGCCAGCAGGGACAGACCGGACTATGGCTACACCTTC
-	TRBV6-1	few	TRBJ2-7	CASRPEPGVIEQYF	TGTGCCAGCAGACCCGAACCCGGGGTTATCGAGCAGTACTTC
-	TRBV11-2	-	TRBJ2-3	CASSRDLTDTQYF	TGTGCCAGCAGTAGGGACCTCACAGATACGCAGTATTTT
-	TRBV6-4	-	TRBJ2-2	CASRPGAGELFF	TGTGCCAGCAGACCCGGGGCCGGGGAGCTGTTTTTT
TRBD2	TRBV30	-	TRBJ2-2	CAWKREGLYTGELFF	TGTGCCTGGAAGCGGGAGGGCCTTTACACCGGGGAGCTGTTTTTT
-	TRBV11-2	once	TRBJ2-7	CASSTRVEGEQYF	TGTGCCAGCAGCACCAGGGTAGAAGGCGAGCAGTACTTC
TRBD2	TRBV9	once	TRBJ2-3	CASSVSAGGLADTQYF	TGTGCCAGCAGCGTCTCGGCGGGAGGGTTGGCAGATACGCAGTATTTT
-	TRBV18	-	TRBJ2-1	CASSPLVENEQFF	TGTGCCAGCTCACCACTTGTAGAAAATGAGCAGTTCTTC